These T cell receptor beta chains were read from a single sample in a study of OX40 agonist ivuxolimab in advanced cancers. Libraries were prepared by immunoSEQ multiplex PCR; TCRdb keeps only in-frame clonotypes and omits some of them. The sample holds under 95,000 clones, roughly 89% seen once. Sample: CD4+ or CD8+ T cells sorted from blood, taken in a trial of the OX40 agonist ivuxolimab. The source of these receptors is an adult with an advanced solid tumor such as melanoma, head and neck, liver or kidney cancer. Each CDR3 is given with its conserved first and last residue. The order of the fields is J gene, clone size, V gene, CDR3 protein. For some rows the clone size is stated as once, few or many, or as a class when expanded; others skip it.

TRBJ2-2 few TRBV11-3 CASSLHSANTGELFF
TRBJ2-7 . TRBV28 CASSRHGDILEQYF
TRBJ2-7 . TRBV28 CASSPDGWTSGRAYEQYF
TRBJ1-4 . TRBV29-1 CSVEEGGFNEKLFF
TRBJ2-1 . TRBV19 CASSDWSSYNEQFF
TRBJ2-5 . TRBV7-3 CASSPRGGAGVGETQYF
TRBJ1-6 . TRBV28 CASSFQGRNSPLHF
TRBJ2-1 . TRBV5-1 CASSLGTSGRLNEQFF
TRBJ2-5 . TRBV19 CASTPEGRETQYF
TRBJ2-2 . TRBV5-1 CASSPTGTGNTGELFF
TRBJ1-3 once TRBV7-6 CASSLMGRGNTIYF
TRBJ2-3 . TRBV7-9 CASSLGGPLAQDTQYF
TRBJ2-5 . TRBV30 CAWARGAPGETQYF
. . TRBV5-4 CASSLDSNRAGYEQYF
TRBJ1-1 . TRBV5-1 CASTREGRQNTEAFF
TRBJ1-6 . TRBV7-3 CASKGPGNSPLHF
TRBJ2-1 . TRBV6-4 CASSASGSGNEQFF
TRBJ1-6 . TRBV25-1 CASSAAGTWTRSPLHF
TRBJ2-7 . TRBV5-6 CASSAGPGVEVYEQYF
TRBJ1-2 . TRBV20-1 CSAIVGRNTF
TRBJ1-1 . TRBV7-9 CASSPPFGGANTEAFF
TRBJ2-2 . TRBV7-8 CASSLVRGGSTGELFF
TRBJ2-1 . TRBV29-1 CSVVEGTTYNEQFF
TRBJ2-2 . TRBV4-2 CASSLRTGLAEPGGELFF
TRBJ2-1 . TRBV7-3 CASSRAGWNEQFF
TRBJ1-3 . TRBV5-1 CASSLVASVGSGNTIYF
TRBJ2-5 . TRBV19 CASSTSGGEETQYF
TRBJ2-5 . TRBV5-1 CASSRTSGQETQYF
TRBJ1-4 . TRBV29-1 CSVEEGGSREKLFF
TRBJ1-4 . TRBV6-6 CASSLQGFATNEKLFF
TRBJ2-7 once TRBV28 CASTQAGYQVGYEQYF
TRBJ1-2 . TRBV28 CASRVEIYGYTF
TRBJ2-3 . TRBV11-1 CASSQNGGDTQYF
TRBJ2-5 . TRBV4-1 CASSPGLEETQYF
TRBJ2-3 few TRBV7-7 CASSLGTPDRADTQYF
TRBJ1-1 once TRBV5-6 CASSFGAADTEAFF
TRBJ2-3 . TRBV7-9 CASRRITGVSGSSTDTQYF